Below, 6 T cell receptor beta chains from the same sample are listed, as sequenced in a study of T-cell reconstitution after alpha-beta-depleted transplantation in children. Preparation of the TCRbeta library was carried out with unique molecular identifiers. In TCRdb, the PCR reads were re-called with MiXCR into one record per CDR3 protein. The data hold approximately 510,000 distinct CDR3 sequences, with about 16% observed a single time. Sequenced material: PBMCs from the stem cell graft donor, taken from the stem cell graft. These receptor sequences come from a human donor who donated a stem cell graft to a child with acute lymphoblastic leukemia.

This clonotype has just a few counts. The rearrangement joins TRBV7-9 to TRBJ1-1; D might be TRBD1 (5 bases). The CDR3 extends over 15 amino acids. V was pared by 8 bases and J by 0 bases, with 16 bases between. In germline, CDR1 is SEHNR, CDR2 FQNEAQ (reference sequence). The CDR3 protein is CASHPGAGLNTEAFF. For the CDR3, the DNA is TGTGCCAGCCACCCTGGGGCAGGGCTGAACACTGAAGCTTTCTTT.

This clonotype was counted once. The chain has TRBV7-6 and TRBJ2-7; 12 nucleotides match TRBD2. The junction had 9 bases not matched to a gene; V was cut back by 5 bases and J by 7 bases. Germline lookup yields CDR1 SGHVS and CDR2 FNYEAQ. There are 15 residues in the CDR3. CDR3 nucleotides: TGTGCCAGCAGCGAAAGACTAGCGGGAGTGGAGGAGCAGTACTTC. This codes for CASSERLAGVEEQYF. Full variable domain (missing parts from reference TRBV7-6 and TRBJ2-7): GAGVSQSPRYKVTKRGQDVALRCDPISGHVSLYWYRQALGQGPEFLTYFNYEAQQDKSGLPNDRFSAERPEGSISTLTIQRTEQRDSAMYRCASSERLAGVEEQYFGPGTRLTVT.

There are a few counts of this clonotype. The rearrangement uses TRBV18 and TRBJ2-7; maybe TRBD1 (5 bases). Germline CDR1 reads KGHSH; CDR2 reads LQKENI. The CDR3 has 15 residues. V was clipped by 2 bases and J by 3 bases, with 14 bases between them. The CDR3 DNA follows: TGTGCCAGCTCACCAGGGGCAGGGCAAGGCTACGAGCAGTACTTC. Translated, it gives CASSPGAGQGYEQYF.

The rearrangement joins TRBV7-2 to TRBJ2-7; 7 bases match TRBD2. The V gene end was trimmed by 7 bases and the J gene end by 0 bases; junction bases not matched to a gene: 9. Germline V gives CDR1 SGHTA, CDR2 FQGNSA. The CDR3 runs 15 residues. DNA for the CDR3: TGTGCCAGCACCCCGTGGCGGGAGAACTCCTACGAGCAGTACTTC. It codes for CASTPWRENSYEQYF.

With regard to this clonotype: Mismatch with germline at one junction end may stem from a read error. The DNA of the CDR3 is TGCAGTGCTAGCCTCCCAGACTCGAGGGACAATCAGCAGTTCTTC. The encoded protein is CSASLPDSRDNQQFF. V gene TRBV20-1 combines with J gene TRBJ2-1, with D possibly matching TRBD1 (6 bases). CDR3 length: 15 amino acids. CDR1 is DFQATT and CDR2 is SNEGSKA in the germline V gene (reference sequence).

This clonotype came up a few times. The genes are TRBV9 and TRBJ1-1, with D tentatively TRBD1 (5 bases). The V end lost 4 bases, the J end lost 0 bases, and 13 bases lay between the germline ends. Germline loops: CDR1 SGDLS, CDR2 YYNGEE. The CDR3 runs 15 residues. CDR3 amino acids: CASSPSGYLNTEAFF. The CDR3 coding sequence is TGTGCCAGCAGCCCGTCAGGGTACCTGAACACTGAAGCTTTCTTT.